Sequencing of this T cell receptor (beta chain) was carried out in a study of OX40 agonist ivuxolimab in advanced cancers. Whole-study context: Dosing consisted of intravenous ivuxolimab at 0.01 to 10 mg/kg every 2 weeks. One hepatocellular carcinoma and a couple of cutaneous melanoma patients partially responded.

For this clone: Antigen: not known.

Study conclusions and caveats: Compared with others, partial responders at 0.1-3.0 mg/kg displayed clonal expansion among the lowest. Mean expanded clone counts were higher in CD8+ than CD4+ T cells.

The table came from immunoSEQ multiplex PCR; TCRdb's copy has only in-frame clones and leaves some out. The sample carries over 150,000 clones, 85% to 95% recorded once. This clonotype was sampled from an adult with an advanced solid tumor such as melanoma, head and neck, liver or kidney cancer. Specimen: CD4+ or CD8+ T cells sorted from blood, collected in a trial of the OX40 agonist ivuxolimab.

The CDR3 nucleotides read TGCGCCAGCAGCTTCGGATATAGCAATCAGCCCCAGCATTTT. Translation gives CASSFGYSNQPQHF. The J gene is TRBJ1-5, the V gene TRBV4-3; no reliable D call. Trimming left V 5 bases short and J 0 bases short, with 8 bases between. The CDR3 is made up of 14 amino acids. The germline V gene has CDR1 LGHNA and CDR2 YSLEER.